This T cell receptor beta chain was found in a study of blood T cell repertoires in COVID-19. Background on the study: T cells, B-cell-depleted T cells, or PBMCs supplied cDNA or gDNA.

Across 20 to 25 US areas, participants ranged in age from about 18 to 90 years. Cohort 3 recovered donors had two negative PCRs, clearance, or symptom resolution. The table lists this clone with a few counts. Germline CDR1 LNHNV, CDR2 YYDKDF (reference sequence). Trimming cost V 5 bases and J 0 bases; bases outside gene matches: 7. This CDR3 region has 16 residues. In the original analysis: Quantification of nucleated cells was approximated via reference gene primer amplification. Libraries were prepared by immunoSEQ multiplex PCR; TCRdb keeps only in-frame clonotypes and omits some of them. D and trimming were read from the DNA, whereas the V and J calls and clone size are those reported in that table. This sample carries over 300,000 clones, approximately 90% of them seen once, and the ten largest clones take over 9.5%.

The sequenced material came from PBMCs or T cells enriched from blood (not recorded which). The chain carries TRBV15 and TRBJ1-3, with TRBD1 matching 7 bases. The clonotype originates from a woman aged 18-29 years who had recovered from COVID-19. The DNA of the CDR3 is TGTGCCACCAGCTGGGACAGATATAGCTCTGGAAACACCATATATTTT. It yields the protein CATSWDRYSSGNTIYF. Looking up the rest from reference TRBV15 and TRBJ1-3 gives the full variable domain: DAMVIQNPRYQVTQFGKPVTLSCSQTLNHNVMYWYQQKSSQAPKLLFHYYDKDFNNEADTPDNFQSRRPNTSFCFLDIRSPGLGDTAMYLCATSWDRYSSGNTIYFGEGSWLTVV.